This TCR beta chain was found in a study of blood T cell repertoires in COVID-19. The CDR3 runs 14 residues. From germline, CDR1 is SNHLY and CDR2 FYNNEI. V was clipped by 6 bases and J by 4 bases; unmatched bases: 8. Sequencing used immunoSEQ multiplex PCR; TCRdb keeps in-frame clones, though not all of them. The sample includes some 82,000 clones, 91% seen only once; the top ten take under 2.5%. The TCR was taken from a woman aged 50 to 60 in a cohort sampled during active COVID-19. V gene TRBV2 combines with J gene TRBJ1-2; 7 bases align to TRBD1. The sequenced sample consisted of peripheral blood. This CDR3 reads CASSPGQSFYGYTF. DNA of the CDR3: TGTGCCAGCAGCCCGGGACAGAGTTTCTATGGCTACACCTTC.